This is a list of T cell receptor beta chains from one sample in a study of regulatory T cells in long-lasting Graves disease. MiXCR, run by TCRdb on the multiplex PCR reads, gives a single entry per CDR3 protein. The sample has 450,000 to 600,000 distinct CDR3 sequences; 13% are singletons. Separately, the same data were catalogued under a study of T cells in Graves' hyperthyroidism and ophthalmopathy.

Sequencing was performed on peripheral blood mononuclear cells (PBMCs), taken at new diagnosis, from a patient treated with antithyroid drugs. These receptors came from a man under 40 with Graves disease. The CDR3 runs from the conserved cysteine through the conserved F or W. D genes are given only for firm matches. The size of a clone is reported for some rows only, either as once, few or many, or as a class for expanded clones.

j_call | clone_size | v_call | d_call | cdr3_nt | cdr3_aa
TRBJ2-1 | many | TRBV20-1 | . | TGCAGTGCTAGAGCGGGAGCCGGGTTTGAGCAGTTCTTC | CSARAGAGFEQFF
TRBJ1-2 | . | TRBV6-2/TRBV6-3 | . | TGTGCCAGCAGTTACTCCAGGGTGGAAGGCTACACCTTC | CASSYSRVEGYTF
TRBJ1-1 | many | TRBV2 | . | TGTGCCAGCAGTCGGGACTCCGCCGCTTCTGAAGCTTTCTTT | CASSRDSAASEAFF
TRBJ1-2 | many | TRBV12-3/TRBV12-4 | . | TGTGCCAGCAGTCTCGGTCACAGTCGCACCTTC | CASSLGHSRTF
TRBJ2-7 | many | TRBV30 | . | TGTGCCTGGATCACCCCGAAGGTCGAGCAGTACTTC | CAWITPKVEQYF
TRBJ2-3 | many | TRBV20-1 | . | TGCAGTGCTAGGTTGGGGACTTCGGTAAGGACAGATACGCAGTATTTT | CSARLGTSVRTDTQYF
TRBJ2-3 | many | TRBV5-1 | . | TGCGCCAGCAGCTTGGTGGCAGGCCCCACAGATACGCAGTATTTT | CASSLVAGPTDTQYF
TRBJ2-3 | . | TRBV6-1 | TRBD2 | TGTGCCACCAGCGAAGGGACTAGCGTAAGCACAGATACGCAGTATTTT | CATSEGTSVSTDTQYF
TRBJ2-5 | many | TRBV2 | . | TGTGCCAGCAGTGAATCAGGACAAGACCAAGAGACCCAGTACTTC | CASSESGQDQETQYF
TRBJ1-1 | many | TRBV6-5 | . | TGTGCCAGCAGTTACTCGTCGGCGGGTGAAGCTTTCTTT | CASSYSSAGEAFF
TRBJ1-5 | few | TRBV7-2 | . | TGCGCCAGCAACCTTAACAACGGCAATCAGCCCCAGCATTTT | CASNLNNGNQPQHF
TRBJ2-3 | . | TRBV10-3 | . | TGTGCCATCAGTGAGTCGAGCGGGCCGACAGATACGCAGTATTTT | CAISESSGPTDTQYF
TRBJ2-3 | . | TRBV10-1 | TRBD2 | TGCGCCAGCAGTGAGTTTGGTAGCGGGAGGATAGGCACAGATACGCAGTATTTT | CASSEFGSGRIGTDTQYF
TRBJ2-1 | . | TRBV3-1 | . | TGTGCCAGCAGCCAAGACGGGGGCTACAATGAGCAGTTCTTC | CASSQDGGYNEQFF
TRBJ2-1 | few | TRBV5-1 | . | TGCGCCAGCAGCTTGGGGTTCGTTTGGTTCTTC | CASSLGFVWFF
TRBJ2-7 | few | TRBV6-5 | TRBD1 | TGTGCCAGCAGTTTACAAAGGACAGGCTACTACGAGCAGTACTTC | CASSLQRTGYYEQYF
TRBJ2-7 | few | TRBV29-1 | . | TGCAGCGCCGAGACAGCTAGCTCCTACGAGCAGTACTTC | CSAETASSYEQYF
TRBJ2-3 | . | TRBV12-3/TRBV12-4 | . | TGTGCCAGCAGTTCCCAGACAGTAGATACGCAGTATTTT | CASSSQTVDTQYF
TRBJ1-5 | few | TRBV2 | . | TGTGCCAGCAGTGATCAAGGGTACAATCAGCCCCAGCATTTT | CASSDQGYNQPQHF
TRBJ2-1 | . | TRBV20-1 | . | TGCAGTGCTAGAGCCCCCCTGAATGAGCAGTTCTTC | CSARAPLNEQFF
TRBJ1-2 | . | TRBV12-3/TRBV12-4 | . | TGTGCCATCCGACAGCCCGACTATGGCTACACCTTC | CAIRQPDYGYTF
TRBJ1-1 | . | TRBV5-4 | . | TGTGCCAGCAGCCCCGACCTCAGACGGGATCCTGAAGCTTTCTTT | CASSPDLRRDPEAFF
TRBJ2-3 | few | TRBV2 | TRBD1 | TGTGCCAGGGGGACAGACACAGATACGCAGTATTTT | CARGTDTDTQYF
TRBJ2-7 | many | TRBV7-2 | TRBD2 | TGTGCCAGCGCCTATAGCGGGAGTGGCTACGAGCAGTACTTC | CASAYSGSGYEQYF
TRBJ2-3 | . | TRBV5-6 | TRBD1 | TGTGCCAGCAGCTCCGGGACAGGAGGAGATACGCAGTATTTT | CASSSGTGGDTQYF